The 28 T cell receptor beta chains presented below share a single source sample, sequenced in a study of blood T cell repertoires in COVID-19. Assay: immunoSEQ multiplex PCR; the TCRdb copy retains only in-frame clones and omits some. Altogether about 170,000 clones are present, roughly 86% being singletons, with the ten largest covering around 7.7%. The sample was peripheral blood. These receptors originate from a man aged 40-49 years who had recovered from COVID-19.

V and J are TRBV5-4 and TRBJ2-5, with a weak D call TRBD2 (5 bases). This CDR3 is built from 13 residues. Trimming pared 4 bases from V and 1 base from J, leaving 8 bases between. The germline gives CDR1 SGHNT, CDR2 YYREEE (reference sequence). The CDR3 DNA reads as TGTGCCAGCAGCGTACTAGTCCAAGAGACCCAGTACTTC. Translated: CASSVLVQETQYF.

The rearrangement uses TRBV3-1 (or the pseudogene TRBV3-2) and TRBJ2-1; 11 bases line up with TRBD1. V gave up 2 bases and J gave up 7 bases; unmatched junction bases: 4. Looked up from germline, CDR1 is LGHDT and CDR2 is YNNKEL (reference sequence). The CDR3 covers 15 residues. Here the CDR3 DNA reads TGTGCCAGCAGCCAATGGGGGACAGGGGGAAATGAGCAGTTCTTC. The encoded protein is CASSQWGTGGNEQFF.

The V gene is TRBV9, the J gene TRBJ2-7, with D perhaps TRBD2 (6 bases). This CDR3 contains 16 residues. Germline assignment: CDR1 SGDLS and CDR2 YYNGEE. Trimming took 3 bases from V and 1 from J, leaving 17 bases between them. CDR3: CASSEPPRGMSYEQYF. The DNA for the CDR3 is TGTGCCAGCAGCGAACCCCCCCGCGGGATGTCCTACGAGCAGTACTTC.

J is TRBJ2-5 and V is TRBV29-1, with D unclear. CDR1 and CDR2 from the germline V gene are SQVTM and ANQGSEA. The CDR3 loop spans 12 amino acids. V lost 7 bases and J lost 6, with 15 bases in between. The CDR3 reads CSGHSFRKTQYF. The CDR3 DNA follows: TGCAGCGGGCACAGCTTCAGAAAGACCCAGTACTTC. Looking up the rest from reference TRBV29-1 and TRBJ2-5 gives the full variable domain: SAVISQKPSRDICQRGTSLTIQCQVDSQVTMMFWYRQQPGQSLTLIATANQGSEATYESGFVIDKFPISRPNLTFSTLTVSNMSPEDSSIYLCSGHSFRKTQYFGPGTRLLVL.

The chain links TRBV15 to TRBJ2-5; a possible D gene is TRBD2 (5 bases). Germline V gene data show CDR1 as LNHNV and CDR2 as YYDKDF (reference sequence). V was pared by 3 bases and J by 2 bases, with 16 bases between. This CDR3 has 16 amino acids. The CDR3 DNA sequence: TGTGCCACCAGCAGGAACCGGGGATTGGGTCAAGAGACCCAGTACTTC. It translates to CATSRNRGLGQETQYF.

This clone was recorded once. This sequence joins TRBV15 and TRBJ2-2; the match to TRBD1 covers 8 bases. The V gene's germline CDR1 is LNHNV and CDR2 YYDKDF (reference sequence). There are 16 residues in the CDR3. The J segment lost 6 bases and the V segment lost 4 bases, leaving 10 bases of the junction unmatched. The CDR3 DNA sequence: TGTGCCACCAGCAAAGGACAGGGATACACTGCCGGGGAGCTGTTTTTT. This encodes CATSKGQGYTAGELFF.

The rearrangement joins TRBV11-3 to TRBJ2-3, with no clear D. Germline V CDR1 and CDR2: SGHNT, YENEEA. The CDR3 is 16 amino acids. V lost 0 bases to trimming and J lost 1 base, with 11 bases between them. The CDR3 here is CASSLEARYRTDTQYF. The CDR3 DNA follows: TGTGCCAGCAGCTTAGAGGCCCGATACCGCACAGATACGCAGTATTTT.

The rearrangement joins TRBV2 to TRBJ1-6; D unresolved. The germline gives CDR1 SNHLY, CDR2 FYNNEI. The CDR3 runs to 14 residues. The germline V and J ends were trimmed by 4 bases and 8 bases, with 12 bases remaining between them. In DNA form, the CDR3 reads TGTGCCAGCAGTGGGGAGACTCATTATTCACCCCTCCACTTT. Protein product: CASSGETHYSPLHF. Together with reference TRBV2 and TRBJ1-6, the CDR3 gives the full variable domain: EPEVTQTPSHQVTQMGQEVILRCVPISNHLYFYWYRQILGQKVEFLVSFYNNEISEKSEIFDDQFSVERPDGSNFTLKIRSTKLEDSAMYFCASSGETHYSPLHFGNGTRLTVT.

This clone was seen just once. This sequence joins TRBV11-3 and TRBJ2-2, with D hard to call. Germline V gene sequence: CDR1 SGHNT, CDR2 YENEEA. V was pared by 0 bases and J by 5 bases, with 10 bases between. The CDR3 has 15 residues. CDR3: CASSLDSIETGELFF. The CDR3 nucleotides are TGTGCCAGCAGCTTAGACAGTATCGAAACCGGGGAGCTGTTTTTT.

The V gene is TRBV30, the J gene TRBJ2-3; 12 bases fit TRBD2. Trimming at V came to 5 bases and at J to 3 bases, leaving 9 bases not matched to a gene. This CDR3 is 16 amino acids long. The germline V gene has CDR1 GTSNPN and CDR2 SVGIG (reference sequence). The CDR3 is CAWGAGTSGLTDTQYF. DNA of the CDR3: TGTGCCTGGGGGGCTGGGACTAGCGGGTTGACAGATACGCAGTATTTT.

This chain links TRBV7-2 with TRBJ1-2; D is uncertain. CDR3 size: 16 residues. V lost 4 bases and J lost 8, with 23 bases in between. Looked up from germline, CDR1 is SGHTA and CDR2 is FQGNSA. CDR3: CASSSNQAMRAGGYTF. The CDR3 DNA reads as TGTGCCAGCAGCTCAAACCAGGCCATGAGGGCTGGAGGCTACACCTTC.

The gene calls are TRBV9 and TRBJ2-7; D is perhaps TRBD1 (6 bases). The CDR3 spans 16 residues. Germline assignment: CDR1 SGDLS and CDR2 YYNGEE. Deletions cut 0 bases from V and 0 bases from J, with 13 bases between. DNA of the CDR3: TGTGCCAGCAGCGTAGGGGACATTTCGAGCTCCTACGAGCAGTACTTC. It encodes CASSVGDISSSYEQYF.

The V call is TRBV6-2 or TRBV6-3, the J call TRBJ2-7; 9 bases agree with TRBD2. The trim removed 4 bases at V and 1 base at J, leaving 5 bases unmatched. CDR1 and CDR2 from the germline V gene are MNHEY and SVGEGT. The CDR3 covers 15 residues. This CDR3 reads CASSSLAGVSYEQYF. CDR3 in DNA: TGTGCCAGCAGTTCATTAGCGGGAGTATCCTACGAGCAGTACTTC.

Remarks on this clone: The junction and the germline gene differ at one end; a read error may be behind it. This chain joins TRBV2 and TRBJ2-7; D possibly corresponds to TRBD2 (5 bases). The germline CDR1 and CDR2 sequences are SNHLY and FYNNEI. The CDR3 contains 10 residues. CDR3 protein: CASTGLGTSF. CDR3 bases: TGTGCCAGCACGGGGTTGGGAACATCCTTC. The full variable domain, completed using reference TRBV2 and TRBJ2-7, is EPEVTQTPSHQVTQMGQEVILRCVPISNHLYFYWYRQILGQKVEFLVSFYNNEISEKSEIFDDQFSVERPDGSNFTLKIRSTKLEDSAMYFCASTGLGTSFGPGTRLTVT.

This clone has only a few counts. This sequence joins TRBV28 and TRBJ2-2, with TRBD1 matching over 7 bases. V shed 8 bases and J 4 bases; nucleotides not matched to a gene: 4. The CDR3 has 13 amino acids. Germline V gene lookup returns CDR1 MDHEN and CDR2 SYDVKM. Here the CDR3 reads CASLTGSTGELFF. CDR3 in DNA: TGTGCCAGCCTGACAGGGAGCACCGGGGAGCTGTTTTTT.

The rearrangement joins TRBV19 to TRBJ1-1; D is possibly TRBD1 (5 bases). Germline assignment: CDR1 LNHDA and CDR2 SQIVND (reference sequence). The CDR3 is made up of 14 amino acids. The V gene lost 7 bases and the J gene lost 3 bases, with 15 bases spanning the gap. This CDR3 is CASTQPGGYTEAFF. CDR3 bases: TGTGCCAGTACCCAACCCGGGGGGTACACTGAAGCTTTCTTT. The full variable domain, completed using reference TRBV19 and TRBJ1-1, is DGGITQSPKYLFRKEGQNVTLSCEQNLNHDAMYWYRQDPGQGLRLIYYSQIVNDFQKGDIAEGYSVSREKKESFPLTVTSAQKNPTAFYLCASTQPGGYTEAFFGQGTRLTVV.

The genes are TRBV28 and TRBJ2-7; 7 bases fit TRBD1. With 6 bases clipped from V and 1 base from J, the junction kept 3 bases outside the gene matches. CDR3 length equals 13 residues. Germline CDR1 MDHEN, CDR2 SYDVKM. The CDR3 here is CASSLGQSYEQYF. CDR3 DNA sequence: TGTGCCAGCAGCCTGGGACAGTCCTACGAGCAGTACTTC.

V and J are TRBV28 and TRBJ1-6, with 8 bases identical to TRBD1. CDR1 is MDHEN, CDR2 SYDVKM, per germline. This CDR3 has 16 amino acids. V lost 2 bases, J lost 9 bases, and 9 bases stayed unmatched. The CDR3 DNA reads as TGTGCCAGCAGTTTACCATCCTGGACAGGGCGTTCACCCCTCCACTTT. As protein: CASSLPSWTGRSPLHF.

V and J are TRBV6-2 or TRBV6-3 and TRBJ2-7; 7 nucleotides agree with TRBD2. Germline V gives CDR1 MNHEY, CDR2 SVGEGT. After removal of 6 bases from V and 1 base from J, the junction contained 9 bases not matched to a gene. The CDR3 has 15 amino acids. This CDR3 reads CASSPGRGGSYEQYF. In DNA, the CDR3 is TGTGCCAGCAGCCCAGGGCGGGGAGGGTCCTACGAGCAGTACTTC.

The chain recombines TRBV6-5 with TRBJ2-3, with D possibly being TRBD2 (5 bases). This CDR3 has 13 residues. The germline CDR1 and CDR2 sequences are MNHEY and SVGAGI. Trimming stripped 2 bases from V and 7 bases from J, with 10 bases between. The CDR3 sequence: CASSYGGGYTQYF. The DNA of the CDR3 is TGTGCCAGCAGTTACGGTGGAGGATATACGCAGTATTTT.

The rearrangement links TRBV28 to TRBJ1-4; a possible D gene is TRBD1 (5 bases). Germline lookup yields CDR1 MDHEN and CDR2 SYDVKM. This CDR3 spans 15 amino acids. The V and J ends lost 2 bases and 8 bases respectively, with 15 bases between them. The CDR3 loop reads CASSLMEGAGEKLFF. CDR3 in DNA: TGTGCCAGCAGTTTAATGGAAGGGGCGGGGGAAAAACTGTTTTTT.

This rearrangement joins TRBV6-1 to TRBJ1-1; D is uncertain. The CDR3 runs to 15 residues. CDR1 is MNHNS, CDR2 SASEGT, per germline. Trimming removed 0 bases at V and 7 bases at J, with 15 bases between. The CDR3 coding sequence is TGTGCCAGCAGTGAAGCGTCGGGGATTGAGTTTGAAGCTTTCTTT. Translating gives CASSEASGIEFEAFF.

CDR3 sequence: CASSPGYEQYF. As DNA, the CDR3 is TGTGCCAGCAGCCCAGGGTACGAGCAGTACTTC. J is TRBJ2-7 and V is TRBV7-2; the D gene is possibly TRBD1 (5 bases). The CDR3 contains 11 residues. Per germline, CDR1 SGHTA and CDR2 FQGNSA. V was shortened by 5 bases and J by 4 bases, with 6 bases between the two germline ends. Complete variable domain (other parts from reference TRBV7-2 and TRBJ2-7): GAGVSQSPSNKVTEKGKDVELRCDPISGHTALYWYRQSLGQGLEFLIYFQGNSAPDKSGLPSDRFSAERTGGSVSTLTIQRTQQEDSAVYLCASSPGYEQYFGPGTRLTVT.

The chain joins TRBV6-5 to TRBJ1-5; D may be TRBD1 (6 bases). Germline V gives CDR1 MNHEY, CDR2 SVGAGI. The CDR3 runs to 13 residues. V was cut by 8 bases and J by 8 bases, with 16 bases left in between. DNA for the CDR3: TGTGCCAGCTTATCAGGGGACGTCGAGCCCCAGCATTTT. This translates into CASLSGDVEPQHF.

The CDR3 reads CASSYVTAPIAKNIQYF. The DNA for the CDR3 is TGTGCCAGCAGTTACGTGACAGCCCCGATAGCCAAAAACATTCAGTACTTC. This rearrangement joins TRBV6-2 or TRBV6-3 to TRBJ2-4, with D possibly being TRBD1 (5 bases). V was trimmed by 2 bases and J by 0 bases, leaving 14 bases between them. The length of the CDR3 is 17 residues. Germline V CDR1 and CDR2: MNHEY, SVGEGT.

The chain employs TRBV6-2 or TRBV6-3 and TRBJ1-5; 10 positions agree with TRBD1. This CDR3 has 17 amino acids. The V and J ends lost 4 bases and 2 bases, in that order; junction bases with no gene match: 8. The germline CDR1 and CDR2 sequences are MNHEY and SVGEGT. CDR3 sequence (DNA): TGTGCCAGCAGTTGGGGACAGGGGACGAGGGGCAATCAGCCCCAGCATTTT. Protein product: CASSWGQGTRGNQPQHF.

J is TRBJ2-5 and V is TRBV19, with 8 bases matching TRBD1. From germline, CDR1 is LNHDA and CDR2 SQIVND (reference sequence). The CDR3 covers 13 residues. J lost 9 bases, V lost 6 bases, and 9 bases had no gene match. In DNA form, the CDR3 reads TGTGCCAGTAGACCACAGGGGGATCGGGCCCAGTACTTC. Protein sequence: CASRPQGDRAQYF.

This clone has only a few counts. The V call is TRBV11-2, the J call TRBJ2-3; 8 positions match TRBD1. CDR1 SGHAT and CDR2 FQNNGV come from the germline V gene. The CDR3 runs 15 residues. V lost 3 bases, J lost 0 bases, and 2 bases stayed unmatched. CDR3 bases: TGTGCCAGCAGCTTCAGACAGGGGAGCACAGATACGCAGTATTTT. This gives the protein CASSFRQGSTDTQYF.